This T cell receptor (beta chain) was sequenced in a study of blood T cell repertoires in COVID-19. This CDR3 is built from 13 residues. Trimming took 0 bases from V and 7 from J, leaving 10 bases between them. Germline assignment: CDR1 SGHDN and CDR2 FVKESK. The table came from immunoSEQ multiplex PCR; TCRdb's copy has only in-frame clones and leaves some out. The sample has roughly 160,000 clones, more than 85% seen once. The chain recombines TRBV14 with TRBJ2-7; D gene ambiguous. This clonotype was obtained from a man between 60 and 75 years old with COVID-19, enrolled during active disease. Specimen: peripheral blood. For the CDR3, the DNA is TGTGCCAGCAGCCAAGACCTTAATCGGGAGCAGTACTTC. Protein: CASSQDLNREQYF.